The clone carrying this TCR beta chain appeared many times. What it binds is not known. Authors of the study amplified TCR beta CDR3 regions from RNA transcripts. The primer set for the first-round RT-PCR of the TCR CDR3 was HTBI. From the multiplex PCR reads, TCRdb called clonotypes with MiXCR, one entry per CDR3 protein. The data show 200,000 to 250,000 distinct CDR3 sequences, with 17% seen just once and 50% held by the top ten. After removal of 6 bases from V and 7 bases from J, the junction contained 26 bases not matched to a gene. The CDR3 is 19 residues long. Germline values: CDR1 MNHEY, CDR2 SMNVEV (reference sequence). This specimen comes from a study of T cells in Graves' hyperthyroidism and ophthalmopathy. Notes on the study in general: The model identified upcoming ophthalmopathy a median 6.5 months ahead of onset. Expanded thyroid clonotypes (above 0.001) were mostly also found in blood.

V and J are TRBV27 and TRBJ1-1, with 7 bases lining up with TRBD1. The TCR sequence derives from a man aged 50-60 years with Graves' hyperthyroidism. The sequenced sample consisted of blood. For the CDR3, the DNA is TGTGCCAGCAGCACTACCTTTAAATCAGGGGGAGGACGAATGAGTGAAGCTTTCTTT. Amino acids: CASSTTFKSGGGRMSEAFF.